This T cell receptor beta chain was profiled in a study of blood T cells in healthy people across ages. Study background: There was about one barcoded beta molecule captured by template switching per two T cells.

Combining a sample-barcoded 5' primer with a J-beta primer mix, a second PCR ran for roughly 7 to 11 cycles. Paired-end reads containing CDR3 totaled no fewer than 3 million for each sample. One entry per CDR3 protein, called by TCRdb with MiXCR from the 5' RACE reads. The data contain about 780,000 distinct CDR3 sequences, about a quarter of them singletons. This clonotype was counted between two and nine times. Its antigen is not identified. Trimming pared 10 bases from V and 2 bases from J, leaving 21 bases between. Per germline, CDR1 SGHVS and CDR2 FNYEAQ. The CDR3 is 15 amino acids. General study points: It was not possible, with unsorted PBMCs, to conclusively compare naive and antigen-experienced cells.

Separately, the same data were catalogued under a study of T cells of mothers and their children.

The clonotype comes from a boy younger than 18 in good health. This chain joins TRBV7-6 and TRBJ2-7; a possible D gene is TRBD2 (6 bases). The sequenced material came from blood. The CDR3 DNA is TGTGCCACCGCCCGGTTCGACTCGGGGGCCTACGAGCAGTACTTC. This encodes CATARFDSGAYEQYF.